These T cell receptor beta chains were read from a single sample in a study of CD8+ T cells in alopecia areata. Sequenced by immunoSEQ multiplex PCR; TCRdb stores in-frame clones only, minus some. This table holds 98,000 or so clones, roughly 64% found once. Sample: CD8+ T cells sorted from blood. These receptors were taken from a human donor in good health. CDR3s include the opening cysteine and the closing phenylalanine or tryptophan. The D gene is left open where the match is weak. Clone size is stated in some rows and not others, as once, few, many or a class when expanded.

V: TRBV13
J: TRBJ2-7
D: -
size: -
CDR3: CATKIRGYEQYF
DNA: TGTGCCACCAAAATCCGGGGGTACGAGCAGTACTTC

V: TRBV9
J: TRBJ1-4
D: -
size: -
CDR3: CASSPQPGRDEKLFF
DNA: TGTGCCAGCAGCCCACAACCGGGACGGGATGAAAAACTGTTTTTT

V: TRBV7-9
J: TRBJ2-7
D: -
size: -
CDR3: CASSETASYEQYF
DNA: TGTGCCAGCAGCGAGACAGCATCCTACGAGCAGTACTTC

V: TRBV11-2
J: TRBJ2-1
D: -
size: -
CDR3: CASSFMTDSYNEQFF
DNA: TGTGCCAGCAGCTTCATGACAGACTCCTACAATGAGCAGTTCTTC

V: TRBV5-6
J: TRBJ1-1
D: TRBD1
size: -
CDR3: CASSFGLSDRGFTEAFF
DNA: TGTGCCAGCAGCTTCGGGCTCTCTGACAGGGGGTTCACTGAAGCTTTCTTT

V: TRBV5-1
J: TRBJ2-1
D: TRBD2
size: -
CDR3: CASSLVLAGLSYNEQFF
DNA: TGCGCCAGCAGCTTGGTTCTAGCGGGGTTGTCCTACAATGAGCAGTTCTTC

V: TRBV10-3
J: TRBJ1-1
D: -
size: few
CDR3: CAIRADRYMNTEAFF
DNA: TGTGCCATCAGAGCGGACAGATACATGAACACTGAAGCTTTCTTT

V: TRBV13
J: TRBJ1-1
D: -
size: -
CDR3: CASSETGNTEAFF
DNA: TGTGCCAGCAGCGAAACAGGGAACACTGAAGCTTTCTTT

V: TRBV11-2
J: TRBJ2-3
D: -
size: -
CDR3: CASSLVGGSTDTQYF
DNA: TGTGCCAGCAGCTTAGTGGGCGGCAGCACAGATACGCAGTATTTT

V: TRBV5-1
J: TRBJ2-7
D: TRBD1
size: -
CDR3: CASSWGTGAYEQYF
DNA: TGCGCCAGCAGCTGGGGGACAGGGGCGTACGAGCAGTACTTC

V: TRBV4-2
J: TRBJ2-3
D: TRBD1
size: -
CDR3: CASSLQGAGGTDTQYF
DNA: TGTGCCAGCAGCCTACAGGGGGCAGGGGGCACAGATACGCAGTATTTT

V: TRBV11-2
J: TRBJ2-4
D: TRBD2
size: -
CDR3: CASVSGGPGIQYF
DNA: TGTGCCAGCGTTAGCGGGGGTCCTGGCATTCAGTACTTC

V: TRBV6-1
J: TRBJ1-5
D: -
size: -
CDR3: CATELRQPQHF
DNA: TGTGCCACCGAACTGCGCCAGCCCCAGCATTTT

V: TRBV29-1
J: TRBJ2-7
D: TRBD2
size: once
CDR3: CSVEGVTSGGSYEQYF
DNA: TGCAGCGTTGAGGGGGTGACTAGCGGGGGTTCCTACGAGCAGTACTTC

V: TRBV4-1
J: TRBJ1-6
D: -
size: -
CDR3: CASSQEAQPSPLHF
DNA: TGCGCCAGCAGCCAAGAAGCCCAGCCATCACCCCTCCACTTT

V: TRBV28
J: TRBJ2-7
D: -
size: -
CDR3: CASSLPIGYEQYF
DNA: TGTGCCAGCAGTTTACCCATAGGTTACGAGCAGTACTTC

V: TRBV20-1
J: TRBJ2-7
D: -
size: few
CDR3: CSVQGSYEQYF
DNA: TGCAGTGTACAGGGCTCCTACGAGCAGTACTTC

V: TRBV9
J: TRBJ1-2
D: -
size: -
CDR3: CASSPSGAEIYGYTF
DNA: TGTGCCAGCAGCCCATCAGGGGCGGAGATCTATGGCTACACCTTC

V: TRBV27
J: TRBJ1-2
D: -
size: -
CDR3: CASKGLANYGYTF
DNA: TGTGCCAGCAAGGGTTTGGCTAACTATGGCTACACCTTC

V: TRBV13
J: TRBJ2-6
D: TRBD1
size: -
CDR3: CASSPRQGTDSGANVLTF
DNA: TGTGCCAGCAGCCCCCGACAGGGAACTGACTCTGGGGCCAACGTCCTGACTTTC

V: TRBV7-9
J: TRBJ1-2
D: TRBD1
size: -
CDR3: CASSPVQGGGYTF
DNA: TGTGCCAGCAGCCCGGTACAGGGGGGTGGCTACACCTTC

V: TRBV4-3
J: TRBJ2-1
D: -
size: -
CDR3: CASSQDGAGRLDEQFF
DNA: TGCGCCAGCAGCCAAGATGGGGCAGGGAGGCTCGATGAGCAGTTCTTC

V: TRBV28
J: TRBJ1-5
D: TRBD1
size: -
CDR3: CASNPMDRANQPQHF
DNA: TGTGCCAGCAACCCCATGGACAGGGCCAATCAGCCCCAGCATTTT